This T cell receptor (beta chain) was captured by sequencing in a study of response to subunit inactivated influenza vaccine. A few counts support this clonotype. CDR3 length: 15 residues. The germline V gene has CDR1 SEHNR and CDR2 FQNEAQ (reference sequence). Trimming took off 2 bases at V and 0 bases at J, with 8 bases between the two ends. TCRdb used MiXCR to reprocess the RT-PCR reads, holding one entry per CDR3 protein. The table shows about half a million distinct CDR3 sequences, with under 9% occurring only once. This rearrangement joins TRBV7-9 to TRBJ1-3; D not resolved. Sequenced here: PBMCs from blood, sampled about 23 months after vaccination. The sequence was obtained from a man aged 50 to 75 who received an inactivated influenza vaccine. CDR3 sequence: CASSLIESSGNTIYF. CDR3 in DNA: TGTGCCAGCAGCTTAATAGAGAGCTCTGGAAACACCATATATTTT.